The 25 T cell receptor beta chains presented below share a single source sample, sequenced in a study of shared clonotypes between healthy human individuals. Assay used: immunoSEQ multiplex PCR; TCRdb lists only in-frame clones, some missing. In the table there are some 1,600,000 clones, approximately 98% of which are singletons. Sequenced material: naive CD4+ T cells sorted from blood. The subset was: CD45RA+ positively selected. These receptors all come from a young man in good health.

V gene TRBV2 combines with J gene TRBJ2-7; D remains ambiguous. CDR3 length equals 11 residues. The germline V gene encodes CDR1 SNHLY and CDR2 FYNNEI. Trimming took off 6 bases at V and 6 bases at J, with 9 bases between the two ends. Here the CDR3 reads CASSQTREQYF. In DNA form, the CDR3 reads TGTGCCAGCAGCCAAACTCGCGAGCAGTACTTC.

The chain employs TRBV18 and TRBJ1-3; 7 bases are shared with TRBD1. The germline CDR1 and CDR2 sequences are KGHSH and LQKENI. The CDR3 loop spans 16 amino acids. V trimming: 4 bases; J trimming: 0 bases; junction bases outside the gene matches: 6. CDR3 sequence reads: CASSQGQLGSGNTIYF. The CDR3 coding sequence is TGTGCCAGCTCACAGGGACAGTTGGGCTCTGGAAACACCATATATTTT.

The CDR3 loop reads CASSPRGTDVPGELFF. Written as DNA, the CDR3 is TGTGCCAGCTCACCACGAGGGACTGACGTCCCCGGGGAGCTGTTTTTT. V and J are TRBV18 and TRBJ2-2; weak D call: TRBD2 (6 bases). Trimming pared 1 base from V and 6 bases from J, leaving 15 bases between. CDR1 and CDR2 (germline): KGHSH, LQKENI. The CDR3 has 16 amino acids.

The CDR3 reads CASLATREKLFF. CDR3 sequence (DNA): TGTGCCAGCCTGGCCACACGTGAAAAACTGTTTTTT. The V gene is TRBV2, the J gene TRBJ1-4; the D is unclear. The V end lost 8 bases, the J end lost 7 bases, and 11 bases lay between the germline ends. The CDR3 spans 12 residues. CDR1 and CDR2 (germline): SNHLY, FYNNEI.

This chain connects TRBV28 to TRBJ2-3; TRBD1 agrees at 12 bases. This CDR3 region has 16 residues. Germline CDR1 MDHEN, CDR2 SYDVKM. V was pared by 5 bases and J by 6 bases, with 9 bases of the junction left unmatched. CDR3 nucleotides: TGTGCCAGCAGTCCCCCGGGACAGGGGGCGGTGGATACGCAGTATTTT. This translates into CASSPPGQGAVDTQYF.

V gene TRBV10-2 combines with J gene TRBJ2-2; 11 bases are a match to TRBD2. CDR1 is WSHSY, CDR2 SAAADI, per germline. Trimming cost V 6 bases and J 7 bases; bases outside gene matches: 10. This CDR3 is built from 16 residues. CDR3: CASRNTSGRLGGELFF. Written as DNA, the CDR3 is TGCGCCAGCAGGAACACTAGCGGGAGATTGGGCGGGGAGCTGTTTTTT.

The chain employs TRBV30 and TRBJ1-2; possibly TRBD1 for D (6 bases). Deletions cut 5 bases from V and 5 bases from J, with 15 bases between. CDR1 is GTSNPN and CDR2 is SVGIG in the germline V gene (reference sequence). The CDR3 runs to 13 residues. CDR3 coding DNA: TGTGCCTGGGACTCAGGACAGCGTTATGGCTACACCTTC. Its translation is CAWDSGQRYGYTF.

This clone was counted once. CDR3 sequence reads: CASSPGGVVFGNTIYF. The CDR3 DNA follows: TGTGCCAGCAGCCCCGGGGGGGTTGTCTTTGGAAACACCATATATTTT. This sequence joins TRBV28 and TRBJ1-3, with D perhaps matching TRBD1 (5 bases). Germline CDR1 and CDR2: MDHEN and SYDVKM. The V gene lost 6 bases and the J gene lost 3 bases, with 18 bases spanning the gap. The CDR3 runs 16 residues.

V and J are TRBV5-1 and TRBJ2-3, with no clear D. Trimming pared 4 bases from V and 1 base from J, leaving 16 bases between. The germline CDR1 and CDR2 sequences are SGHRS and YFSETQ. The CDR3 has 16 amino acids. CDR3 nucleotides: TGCGCCAGCAGCCTGGCCCCAGTGTCGGGCACAGATACGCAGTATTTT. Protein product: CASSLAPVSGTDTQYF.

Turning to this clone: Other nucleotide sequences from this sample produce the same CDR3. The gene calls are TRBV5-1 and TRBJ2-1; D unresolved. The CDR3 has 12 amino acids. The V gene's germline CDR1 is SGHRS and CDR2 YFSETQ. V lost 0 bases and J lost 8, with 6 bases in between. CDR3 residues: CASSLGGYEQFF. The DNA for the CDR3 is TGCGCCAGCAGCTTGGGGGGATATGAGCAGTTCTTC.

The rearrangement uses TRBV7-3 and TRBJ2-2, with 7 bases aligning to TRBD2. CDR1 SGHTA and CDR2 FQGTGA come from the germline V gene. CDR3 size: 16 residues. Trimming took 2 bases from V and 0 from J; bases not matched to a gene: 3. The CDR3 loop reads CASSLGGGSNTGELFF. The CDR3 coding sequence is TGTGCCAGCAGCTTAGGCGGGGGATCGAACACCGGGGAGCTGTTTTTT.

This chain uses TRBV10-3 with TRBJ1-1; no clear D. The CDR3 contains 12 residues. The V end lost 11 bases, the J end lost 4 bases, and 14 bases lay between the germline ends. Looked up from germline, CDR1 is ENHRY and CDR2 is SYGVKD. The CDR3 region has the DNA TGTGCCTCCTCGGGTATCGGCACTGAAGCTTTCTTT. Translating it yields CASSGIGTEAFF.

The chain employs TRBV6-5 and TRBJ2-7; tentative D call: TRBD2 (5 bases). Per the germline V gene, CDR1 is MNHEY and CDR2 is SVGAGI. V lost 8 bases, J lost 3 bases, and 14 bases lay in between. The CDR3 is made up of 13 amino acids. The CDR3 loop is CASARGTHYEQYF. DNA for the CDR3: TGTGCCAGCGCCCGGGGAACTCACTACGAGCAGTACTTC.

The chain couples TRBV4-1 to TRBJ2-1; D unresolved. V lost 0 bases and J lost 2, with 2 bases in between. CDR3 size: 13 residues. CDR1 and CDR2 (germline): MGHRA, YSYEKL. In DNA form, the CDR3 reads TGCGCCAGCAGCCAAGATCCCTACAATGAGCAGTTCTTC. It is translated as CASSQDPYNEQFF.

J is TRBJ2-7 and V is TRBV27; 7 bases match TRBD2. The length of the CDR3 is 15 residues. The V segment lost 4 bases and the J segment 3 bases; nucleotides outside the gene matches: 9. Germline V gives CDR1 MNHEY, CDR2 SMNVEV (reference sequence). The CDR3 loop is CASSSPAGVVYEQYF. DNA for the CDR3: TGTGCCAGCAGTTCCCCCGCGGGAGTGGTCTACGAGCAGTACTTC.

This clone appeared a single time. The J gene is TRBJ2-3, the V gene TRBV2, with TRBD1 as a possible D gene (6 bases). Germline values: CDR1 SNHLY, CDR2 FYNNEI. This CDR3 spans 12 amino acids. Trimming took 4 bases from V and 8 from J, leaving 10 bases between them. The CDR3 is CASSGGRFTQYF. The CDR3 DNA reads TGTGCCAGCAGTGGGGGGCGGTTTACGCAGTATTTT.

The chain combines TRBV4-2 with TRBJ2-7; D might be TRBD2 (6 bases). This CDR3 is 15 amino acids long. Trimming cost V 1 base and J 0 bases, with 10 bases left between them. Per the germline V gene, CDR1 is LGHNA and CDR2 is YNFKEQ. The chain's CDR3 is CASSQVSSASYEQYF. The CDR3 DNA sequence: TGTGCCAGCAGCCAAGTGTCTAGCGCCTCCTACGAGCAGTACTTC.

This rearrangement joins TRBV25-1 to TRBJ1-2; D gene ambiguous. The V gene lost 1 base and the J gene lost 5 bases, with 5 bases spanning the gap. The CDR3 runs to 12 residues. Per germline, CDR1 MGHDK and CDR2 SYGVNS. CDR3 residues: CASSESEYGYTF. The CDR3 DNA sequence: TGTGCCAGCAGTGAATCAGAGTATGGCTACACCTTC.

The chain employs TRBV19 and TRBJ2-3; TRBD2 agrees at 11 bases. CDR1 and CDR2 from the germline V gene are LNHDA and SQIVND (reference sequence). CDR3 length: 16 amino acids. Trimming removed 5 bases from V and 1 base from J; junction bases left unmatched: 5. CDR3 in DNA: TGTGCCAGTAGTTTACTAGCGGGAGCACGCACAGATACGCAGTATTTT. Translation gives CASSLLAGARTDTQYF.

This chain connects TRBV5-4 to TRBJ2-7, with 11 bases fitting TRBD2. Per the germline V gene, CDR1 is SGHNT and CDR2 is YYREEE (reference sequence). V was clipped by 4 bases and J by 2 bases; unmatched bases: 5. The CDR3 extends over 15 amino acids. The CDR3 DNA sequence: TGTGCCAGCAGCAGTTGGGGACTAGCGGCCTACGAGCAGTACTTC. Translated: CASSSWGLAAYEQYF.

This clone occurred once. The CDR3 loop is CASSLTKTGSYNEQFF. DNA of the CDR3: TGTGCCAGCAGCTTGACTAAGACAGGGTCCTACAATGAGCAGTTCTTC. The genes are TRBV7-9 and TRBJ2-1, with 7 nucleotides matching TRBD1. Germline V lookup: CDR1 SEHNR, CDR2 FQNEAQ (reference sequence). The CDR3 has 16 residues. The J segment lost 1 base and the V segment lost 3 bases, leaving 6 bases of the junction unmatched.

This rearrangement joins TRBV4-3 to TRBJ2-1; D gene unclear. Trimming removed 0 bases at V and 3 bases at J, with 9 bases between. CDR1 and CDR2 (germline): LGHNA, YSLEER. This CDR3 has 15 residues. The CDR3 spells CASSQERSVYNEQFF. DNA of the CDR3: TGCGCCAGCAGCCAAGAACGGAGCGTCTACAATGAGCAGTTCTTC.

This sequence joins TRBV19 and TRBJ1-2; weak D call: TRBD1 (6 bases). This CDR3 has 15 residues. Germline V gives CDR1 LNHDA, CDR2 SQIVND (reference sequence). Trimming cost V 5 bases and J 4 bases, with 17 bases left between them. The CDR3 reads CASSAWAGVGYGYTF. The CDR3 DNA follows: TGTGCCAGTAGTGCCTGGGCAGGGGTAGGCTATGGCTACACCTTC.

The chain links TRBV10-2 to TRBJ2-7; tentative D call: TRBD2 (6 bases). The CDR3 loop spans 15 amino acids. CDR1 WSHSY and CDR2 SAAADI come from the germline V gene. V was cut by 7 bases and J by 4 bases, with 20 bases left in between. The CDR3 is CASIEGLPNHYEQYF. CDR3 nucleotide sequence: TGCGCCAGCATCGAGGGACTCCCAAACCATTACGAGCAGTACTTC.

The chain combines TRBV7-9 with TRBJ2-5, with D unclear. Trimming took off 5 bases at V and 2 bases at J, with 3 bases between the two ends. Germline V gives CDR1 SEHNR, CDR2 FQNEAQ (reference sequence). CDR3 length: 11 amino acids. The CDR3 DNA reads TGTGCCAGCAGCAAGCAAGAGACCCAGTACTTC. As protein: CASSKQETQYF.